Below, 27 T cell receptor beta chains from the same sample are listed, as sequenced in a study of cytomegalovirus exposure and HLA in healthy donors. PCR amplification relied on 60 Vbeta primers (plus 13 Jbeta primers). TCRdb's copy holds only in-frame clones and misses some; the assay was immunoSEQ multiplex PCR. The table includes under 150,000 clones, 8.9% detected once. Sequencing was done on a sample of PBMCs. These receptors originate from a woman aged 40 to 50 in good health and CMV-seropositive.

This clone turned up a few times. The chain has TRBV10-3 and TRBJ2-1, with 8 bases lining up with TRBD1. V lost 0 bases to trimming and J lost 4 bases; unmatched junction nucleotides: 8. Germline CDR1 reads ENHRY; CDR2 reads SYGVKD. This CDR3 has 17 residues. The CDR3 sequence: CAISESRTGLIYNEQFF. DNA for the CDR3: TGTGCCATCAGTGAGTCCCGGACAGGGTTGATTTACAATGAGCAGTTCTTC.

The table lists this clone with a few counts. The rearrangement joins TRBV7-9 to TRBJ1-2; 10 bases line up with TRBD1. V shed 4 bases and J 3 bases; nucleotides not matched to a gene: 11. This CDR3 region has 17 residues. Per germline, CDR1 SEHNR and CDR2 FQNEAQ (reference sequence). CDR3 in DNA: TGTGCCAGCAGCTACCCGCAGGGACAGGGGCCAGACTATGGCTACACCTTC. Amino acids: CASSYPQGQGPDYGYTF.

V gene TRBV11-2 combines with J gene TRBJ2-7, with D unresolved. Germline-derived CDR1 and CDR2 are SGHAT and FQNNGV. V was shortened by 5 bases and J by 3 bases, with 5 bases between the two germline ends. The CDR3 runs 11 residues. DNA of the CDR3: TGTGCCAGCAGCCCTTACTACGAGCAGTACTTC. Translated: CASSPYYEQYF.

The rearrangement uses TRBV5-6 and TRBJ2-7; maybe TRBD2 (5 bases). V lost 0 bases and J lost 7, with 14 bases in between. This CDR3 is built from 14 residues. The germline V gene has CDR1 SGHDT and CDR2 YYEEEE. For the CDR3, the DNA is TGTGCCAGCAGCTTGGAGTTTATGGGAGAAGAGCAGTACTTC. It translates to CASSLEFMGEEQYF.

The chain employs TRBV7-3 and TRBJ2-2; a weak D match, TRBD1 (5 bases). The CDR3 has 15 amino acids. Germline assignment: CDR1 SGHTA and CDR2 FQGTGA. The ends were cut back, 0 bases at V and 5 bases at J, with 10 bases in the middle. CDR3 sequence (DNA): TGTGCCAGCAGCTTAACGGGGCCAGGGACCGGGGAGCTGTTTTTT. Translating it yields CASSLTGPGTGELFF.

Turning to this clone: Other DNA sequences from this sample encode an identical CDR3 as well. The J gene is TRBJ2-5, the V gene TRBV5-1, with D possibly TRBD2 on 5 matching bases. V was trimmed by 0 bases and J by 2 bases, leaving 5 bases between them. This CDR3 region has 13 residues. Per germline, CDR1 SGHRS and CDR2 YFSETQ. The chain's CDR3 is CASSLGLQETQYF. The CDR3 DNA sequence: TGCGCCAGCAGCTTGGGACTACAAGAGACCCAGTACTTC. The full variable domain, in which reference TRBV5-1 and TRBJ2-5 provide the parts outside the CDR3, is KAGVTQTPRYLIKTRGQQVTLSCSPISGHRSVSWYQQTPGQGLQFLFEYFSETQRNKGNFPGRFSGRQFSNSRSEMNVSTLELGDSALYLCASSLGLQETQYFGPGTRLLVL.

The chain carries TRBV5-6 and TRBJ2-4; D is ambiguous. The CDR3 is 14 residues long. Germline V gene data show CDR1 as SGHDT and CDR2 as YYEEEE. V lost 0 bases to trimming and J lost 7 bases, with 11 bases between them. The CDR3 loop is CASSLATTRNIQYF. The CDR3 region has the DNA TGTGCCAGCAGCTTGGCAACGACTCGGAACATTCAGTACTTC.

This clone has a handful of counts. The genes are TRBV7-9 and TRBJ1-4; TRBD1 aligns across 7 bases. Per the germline V gene, CDR1 is SEHNR and CDR2 is FQNEAQ (reference sequence). The junction had 6 bases not matched to a gene; V was cut back by 5 bases and J by 3 bases. The CDR3 runs 15 residues. The DNA for the CDR3 is TGTGCCAGCAGCGACCGACAGGGTTCTAATGAAAAACTGTTTTTT. Its translation: CASSDRQGSNEKLFF.

The genes are TRBV7-9 and TRBJ1-3, with no clear D. The CDR3 contains 14 residues. Trimming took off 1 base at V and 8 bases at J, with 12 bases between the two ends. Germline loops: CDR1 SEHNR, CDR2 FQNEAQ (reference sequence). The CDR3 DNA follows: TGTGCCAGCAGCTTAGGACGGCCCGGAGACACCATATATTTT. Translation gives CASSLGRPGDTIYF.

The sample holds a few counts of this clone. The genes are TRBV7-2 and TRBJ1-2, with unresolved D. Deletions cut 2 bases from V and 2 bases from J, with 12 bases between. CDR3 length: 15 residues. The germline V gene has CDR1 SGHTA and CDR2 FQGNSA. The CDR3 DNA sequence: TGTGCCAGCAGCTTAACCCTCGCGGAAAACTATGGCTACACCTTC. This gives the protein CASSLTLAENYGYTF.

There are a few counts of this clone. This chain connects TRBV11-1 to TRBJ2-7, with D perhaps matching TRBD2 (6 bases). CDR3 size: 18 residues. Per germline, CDR1 SGHAT and CDR2 FQDESV (reference sequence). V was clipped by 2 bases and J by 2 bases, with 22 bases between them. The DNA of the CDR3 is TGTGCCAGCAGCTTATCAGCAGGTGGCGGGGCCGCTACCTACGAGCAGTACTTC. This translates into CASSLSAGGGAATYEQYF.

The gene calls are TRBV20-1 and TRBJ2-7, with a weak D call TRBD2 (5 bases). The CDR3 has 11 residues. Germline-derived CDR1 and CDR2 are DFQATT and SNEGSKA (reference sequence). V lost 6 bases and J lost 6, with 12 bases in between. Here the CDR3 reads CSARTLIEQYF. DNA for the CDR3: TGCAGTGCGCGGACTCTAATCGAGCAGTACTTC.

The CDR3 coding sequence is TGTGCCAGCACCGCGGGGGAGGGTTGGGAAAAACTGTTTTTT. This sequence encodes CASTAGEGWEKLFF. The chain links TRBV2 to TRBJ1-4; possible D gene TRBD1, 5 bases. Trimming shortened V by 7 bases and J by 8 bases, and 17 bases separated the two germline ends. This CDR3 has 14 residues. Germline CDR1 reads SNHLY; CDR2 reads FYNNEI.

This chain uses TRBV7-2 with TRBJ1-5; possibly TRBD1 for D (5 bases). The CDR3 runs to 14 residues. Per germline, CDR1 SGHTA and CDR2 FQGNSA. V shed 5 bases and J shed 6 bases, with 14 bases lying between them. CDR3 residues: CASSKQAQGQPQHF. The CDR3 DNA reads TGTGCCAGCAGCAAACAGGCCCAGGGTCAGCCCCAGCATTTT.

This chain links TRBV18 with TRBJ2-3; D possibly corresponds to TRBD2 (7 bases). The V end was cut by 3 bases, the J end by 5 bases, with 15 bases between. Germline V gives CDR1 KGHSH, CDR2 LQKENI. This CDR3 contains 15 residues. The CDR3 here is CASSPWQGRGDTQYF. CDR3 sequence (DNA): TGTGCCAGCTCACCTTGGCAGGGGAGGGGAGATACGCAGTATTTT.

This clone occurred a few times. This chain uses TRBV2 with TRBJ1-5; possible D gene TRBD1, 6 bases. This CDR3 has 14 residues. Germline V gene sequence: CDR1 SNHLY, CDR2 FYNNEI. V lost 3 bases, J lost 3 bases, and 9 bases lay in between. Written as DNA, the CDR3 is TGTGCCAGCAGTGAGGGGACACACAATCAGCCCCAGCATTTT. As protein: CASSEGTHNQPQHF.

This clone was seen a handful of times. V gene TRBV4-1 combines with J gene TRBJ2-2, with a possible D match to TRBD1 (6 bases). Germline CDR1 MGHRA, CDR2 YSYEKL. The CDR3 extends over 16 amino acids. The V gene lost 3 bases and the J gene lost 2 bases, with 13 bases spanning the gap. CDR3 in DNA: TGCGCCAGCAGCCATGCGGACAGAGCTAACACCGGGGAGCTGTTTTTT. Translated: CASSHADRANTGELFF.

The chain combines TRBV2 with TRBJ1-5; perhaps TRBD1 as D (6 bases). Trimming stripped 6 bases from V and 9 bases from J, with 15 bases between. The CDR3 is 13 residues long. CDR1 SNHLY and CDR2 FYNNEI come from the germline V gene. The chain's CDR3 is CASRGDKARPQHF. For the CDR3, the DNA is TGTGCCAGCAGGGGGGACAAGGCTAGGCCCCAGCATTTT.

The DNA of the CDR3 is TGCGCCAGCAGCTCCGTTAAGACAGGGAACACTGAAGCTTTCTTT. As protein: CASSSVKTGNTEAFF. This chain connects TRBV5-1 to TRBJ1-1, with a tentative D call TRBD1 (6 bases). The ends were cut back, 3 bases at V and 1 base at J, with 13 bases in the middle. This CDR3 contains 15 residues. Per germline, CDR1 SGHRS and CDR2 YFSETQ.

V is TRBV11-3 and J is TRBJ2-5; D unresolved. Germline V gives CDR1 SGHNT, CDR2 YENEEA. This CDR3 has 14 amino acids. V lost 1 base to trimming and J lost 5 bases, with 11 bases between them. The CDR3 region has the DNA TGTGCCAGCAGCTTAGGGTACGCAGATGAGACCCAGTACTTC. Translating gives CASSLGYADETQYF.

This clone was seen more than once but under ten times. The chain couples TRBV5-4 to TRBJ1-4; tentatively, D is TRBD1 (6 bases). The V gene lost 4 bases and the J gene lost 7 bases, with 14 bases spanning the gap. This CDR3 comprises 14 residues. Germline values: CDR1 SGHNT, CDR2 YYREEE (reference sequence). The chain's CDR3 is CASSAQGRVEKLFF. As DNA, the CDR3 is TGTGCCAGCAGCGCACAGGGTAGGGTTGAAAAACTGTTTTTT.

This clone was seen only a few times. This chain links TRBV9 with TRBJ1-3, with 9 bases identical to TRBD1. Germline V gene sequence: CDR1 SGDLS, CDR2 YYNGEE. The V gene end was trimmed by 7 bases and the J gene end by 7 bases; junction bases not matched to a gene: 3. This CDR3 has 12 amino acids. CDR3 protein: CASGTGMNTIYF. The DNA of the CDR3 is TGTGCCAGCGGGACAGGGATGAACACCATATATTTT.

The genes are TRBV11-3 and TRBJ2-7, with D maybe TRBD2 (6 bases). The CDR3 consists of 15 residues. Germline V gives CDR1 SGHNT, CDR2 YENEEA. V was pared by 3 bases and J by 3 bases, with 15 bases between. The CDR3 nucleotides are TGTGCCAGCAGCTTGGGGGGAACCCTAAACTACGAGCAGTACTTC. This encodes CASSLGGTLNYEQYF.

This clone was observed a few times. The V gene is TRBV2, the J gene TRBJ2-5; maybe TRBD1 (6 bases). The CDR3 has 13 residues. V lost 11 bases and J lost 1, with 14 bases in between. Per the germline V gene, CDR1 is SNHLY and CDR2 is FYNNEI. The CDR3 nucleotides read TGTGCCGGTGCTAGGGGGAGCCAAGAGACCCAGTACTTC. Protein product: CAGARGSQETQYF.

The CDR3, as DNA: TGCGCCAGCAGCTTGGCCTTGAGCGGTGAGCAGTTCTTC. This codes for CASSLALSGEQFF. V is TRBV5-1 and J is TRBJ2-1; D perhaps matches TRBD2 (5 bases). This CDR3 has 13 residues. Trimming removed 0 bases from V and 9 bases from J, with 10 bases in between. Germline V gene data show CDR1 as SGHRS and CDR2 as YFSETQ.

The chain couples TRBV6-5 to TRBJ2-2, with D tentatively TRBD1 (5 bases). V was pared by 6 bases and J by 0 bases, with 11 bases between. The CDR3 totals 15 residues. Germline loops: CDR1 MNHEY, CDR2 SVGAGI. The CDR3 DNA reads TGTGCCAGCAGCAGACAGACCGCGAACACCGGGGAGCTGTTTTTT. As protein: CASSRQTANTGELFF.

The V call is TRBV6-6, the J call TRBJ1-2; D is perhaps TRBD1 (5 bases). Trimming stripped 0 bases from V and 2 bases from J, with 10 bases between. CDR3 length: 15 residues. The germline CDR1 and CDR2 sequences are MNHNY and SVGAGI (reference sequence). CDR3 sequence reads: CASSYSIQANYGYTF. Written as DNA, the CDR3 is TGTGCCAGCAGTTACTCGATACAGGCGAACTATGGCTACACCTTC.